This entry lists 16 T cell receptor beta chains sequenced from one sample in a study of cytomegalovirus exposure and HLA in healthy donors. This PCR relied on a set of 60 Vbeta primers and 13 Jbeta primers. Data came from immunoSEQ multiplex PCR; TCRdb stores just in-frame clones and leaves some out. The table has 200,000 or so clones, around 83% seen once. The specimen was PBMCs. The receptor source for this set is a woman aged 40 to 50 in good health and CMV-seronegative.

The chain links TRBV7-2 to TRBJ1-5; 7 nucleotides agree with TRBD1. The V gene end was trimmed by 1 base and the J gene end by 2 bases; junction bases not matched to a gene: 5. The CDR3 sequence is 16 residues long. CDR1 is SGHTA, CDR2 FQGNSA, per germline. DNA for the CDR3: TGTGCCAGCAGCTTAGGTTCGCAGGGGGGCAATCAGCCCCAGCATTTT. Its translation: CASSLGSQGGNQPQHF.

The gene calls are TRBV6-6 and TRBJ1-2; D possibly corresponds to TRBD1 (5 bases). Germline CDR1 is MNHNY and CDR2 is SVGAGI (reference sequence). The CDR3 consists of 14 residues. V lost 5 bases and J lost 3, with 13 bases in between. This chain's CDR3 is CASSPGHNHYGYTF. CDR3 coding DNA: TGTGCCAGCAGTCCAGGGCATAATCACTATGGCTACACCTTC.

As for this clone: At the DNA level, this CDR3 is encoded by other sequences in the same sample as well. The chain has TRBV19 and TRBJ1-5; a possible D gene is TRBD1 (5 bases). V was clipped by 1 base and J by 0 bases, with 7 bases between them. CDR3 length equals 15 residues. Germline-derived CDR1 and CDR2 are LNHDA and SQIVND (reference sequence). The CDR3 DNA reads TGTGCCAGTAGTATAGGGCAGGGTAGCAATCAGCCCCAGCATTTT. It is translated as CASSIGQGSNQPQHF. Supplemented by reference TRBV19 and TRBJ1-5, the full variable domain reads DGGITQSPKYLFRKEGQNVTLSCEQNLNHDAMYWYRQDPGQGLRLIYYSQIVNDFQKGDIAEGYSVSREKKESFPLTVTSAQKNPTAFYLCASSIGQGSNQPQHFGDGTRLSIL.

The chain joins TRBV10-3 to TRBJ2-3; 14 bases map to TRBD2. V gave up 3 bases and J gave up 5 bases; unmatched junction bases: 4. This CDR3 spans 16 amino acids. Germline V gene data show CDR1 as ENHRY and CDR2 as SYGVKD. CDR3 amino acids: CAISDGTSGSGDTQYF. The CDR3, as DNA: TGTGCCATCAGTGACGGGACTAGCGGGAGTGGAGATACGCAGTATTTT.

This rearrangement joins TRBV7-2 to TRBJ1-1; TRBD1 agrees at 10 bases. V lost 3 bases and J lost 1; bases outside the gene matches: 8. CDR1 and CDR2 from the germline V gene are SGHTA and FQGNSA. The CDR3 sequence is 17 residues long. CDR3: CASSFQSTGGQNTEAFF. CDR3 nucleotide sequence: TGTGCCAGCAGCTTTCAATCGACAGGGGGCCAGAACACTGAAGCTTTCTTT.

The chain is built from TRBV18 and TRBJ1-2, with 8 nucleotides matching TRBD1. The CDR3 loop spans 15 amino acids. The germline V gene has CDR1 KGHSH and CDR2 LQKENI. V gave up 3 bases and J gave up 3 bases; unmatched junction bases: 6. The DNA of the CDR3 is TGTGCCAGCTCACCCACCCCGGGACAGGACTATGGCTACACCTTC. Residues: CASSPTPGQDYGYTF.

This chain connects TRBV7-3 to TRBJ2-5; the D is unclear. Judging by the DNA end, TRBJ2-7 fits better; the J call may be wrong. The V gene's germline CDR1 is SGHTA and CDR2 FQGTGA. This CDR3 region has 15 residues. CDR3 bases: TGTGCCAGCAGCCTCCTCGCGGAAAGCTCCTACGAGCAGTACTTC. It encodes CASSLLAESSYEQYF.

The rearrangement links TRBV27 to TRBJ1-1; D is unresolved. The CDR3 length is 13 residues. V was shortened by 5 bases and J by 2 bases, with 9 bases between the two germline ends. The germline gives CDR1 MNHEY, CDR2 SMNVEV (reference sequence). In DNA form, the CDR3 reads TGTGCCAGCAGTGCCGCGGGTAACACTGAAGCTTTCTTT. Its translation: CASSAAGNTEAFF.

The chain links TRBV7-9 to TRBJ2-7; 8 bases fit TRBD2. Trimming removed 5 bases from V and 9 bases from J; junction bases left unmatched: 21. This CDR3 is 17 amino acids long. CDR1 and CDR2 from the germline V gene are SEHNR and FQNEAQ (reference sequence). As DNA, the CDR3 is TGTGCCAGCAGCCCCCGCCCGGTGATAGCGGGACCTACGGTGCAGTACTTC. Protein: CASSPRPVIAGPTVQYF.

This chain connects TRBV6-1 to TRBJ1-1; 8 nucleotides align to TRBD1. V shed 6 bases, J shed 2 bases, and the junction held 2 bases outside the gene matches. Germline-derived CDR1 and CDR2 are MNHNS and SASEGT. The CDR3 has 13 amino acids. CDR3 residues: CASRDRGNTEAFF. The CDR3 bases are TGTGCCAGCAGAGACAGGGGCAACACTGAAGCTTTCTTT.

The CDR3 here is CASSTGTGSYEQYF. The CDR3 nucleotides read TGTGCCAGCAGTACCGGGACAGGGAGCTACGAGCAGTACTTC. This rearrangement joins TRBV27 to TRBJ2-7, with 9 bases that match TRBD1. Germline V CDR1 and CDR2: MNHEY, SMNVEV (reference sequence). This CDR3 contains 14 residues. The ends lost 5 bases at V and 3 bases at J; junction bases unmatched: 5.

This chain uses TRBV4-2 with TRBJ2-2; tentative D call: TRBD2 (6 bases). Germline values: CDR1 LGHNA, CDR2 YNFKEQ. The germline V and J ends were trimmed by 0 bases and 7 bases, with 18 bases remaining between them. This CDR3 region has 17 residues. The DNA of the CDR3 is TGTGCCAGCAGCCAAGAGGCTAGCGCGGGTGGGGTCGGGGAGCTGTTTTTT. Protein: CASSQEASAGGVGELFF.

CDR3 DNA sequence: TGTGCCAGCAGTTTAGGATCCGGGACAGAACACGAGCAGTACTTC. Its translation is CASSLGSGTEHEQYF. The chain is built from TRBV27 and TRBJ2-7; 7 positions match TRBD1. J was trimmed by 5 bases and V by 2 bases; bases with no gene match: 9. The CDR3 spans 15 residues. CDR1 MNHEY and CDR2 SMNVEV come from the germline V gene (reference sequence).

The genes are TRBV6-5 and TRBJ1-2, with TRBD1 matching 9 bases. Germline assignment: CDR1 MNHEY and CDR2 SVGAGI. The CDR3 runs 14 residues. V gave up 5 bases and J gave up 7 bases; unmatched junction bases: 8. CDR3 coding DNA: TGTGCCAGCAGTACCGCCGGGACAGGGTTTGGCTACACCTTC. It codes for CASSTAGTGFGYTF.

This clone has just a few counts. The chain uses TRBV28 and TRBJ2-2; 7 nucleotides match TRBD2. The CDR3 runs 14 residues. Per the germline V gene, CDR1 is MDHEN and CDR2 is SYDVKM. Trimming at V came to 0 bases and at J to 5 bases, leaving 0 bases not matched to a gene. CDR3 in amino acids: CASSLWGGTGELFF. The CDR3, as DNA: TGTGCCAGCAGTTTATGGGGAGGGACCGGGGAGCTGTTTTTT.

Worth noting for this clone: One junction end disagrees with the germline gene, perhaps due to a read error. This chain joins TRBV12-5 and TRBJ1-1, with D unclear. The CDR3 runs 15 residues. Germline values: CDR1 LGHNT, CDR2 FRNRAP. The CDR3 DNA follows: TGTGCTAGTGGTTTAGGCCAGGATATGAAGACTGAAGCTTTCTTT. As protein: CASGLGQDMKTEAFF.